Listed below are T cell receptor beta chains from one sample, sequenced in a study of T cells in narcolepsy. The repertoire was sequenced with immunoSEQ multiplex PCR; TCRdb's copy has only in-frame clones and lacks some. The table has 28,000 or so clones, roughly four fifths seen once. Sequenced sample: CD45RA- memory CD4+ T cells from PBMCs. All receptors come from a human donor with narcolepsy. Both conserved end residues are trimmed from each CDR3. Each record gives: CDR3 protein, V gene, J gene.

ASSRGGVNQPQH	TRBV14	TRBJ1-5
ASSSDRFRNEQF	TRBV5-4	TRBJ2-1
ASSPRRAGSYNEQF	TRBV9	TRBJ2-1
ASSEAPGQSYGYT	TRBV6-1	TRBJ1-2
ASSPGGLDNSPLH	TRBV5-1	TRBJ1-6
SVILGTGASNQPQH	TRBV29-1	TRBJ1-5
ASSALGQRNTGELF	TRBV19	TRBJ2-2
ASSPTGGYTEAF	TRBV28	TRBJ1-1
ASSFHEQF	TRBV12-1	TRBJ2-1
ASSQGSYEQY	TRBV28	TRBJ2-7
ASSPRLDFYEQY	TRBV18	TRBJ2-7
SVEKTRRFTDTQY	TRBV29-1	TRBJ2-3
ASSNKRVSSYNEQF	TRBV7-8	TRBJ2-1
ASSMGGRGYT	TRBV19	TRBJ1-2
ASSHQETQY	TRBV14	TRBJ2-5